This T cell receptor (beta chain) was identified during a study of blood T cell repertoires in COVID-19. As for the study in general: Sites across the United States, Italy and Spain contributed samples from acute and convalescent COVID-19. T cells, B-cell-depleted T cells, or PBMCs provided the cDNA or gDNA that served as material.

There are 19 residues in the CDR3. The ends lost 3 bases at V and 1 base at J; junction bases unmatched: 18. Germline lookup yields CDR1 MNHEY and CDR2 SMNVEV (reference sequence). Method: immunoSEQ multiplex PCR; TCRdb's copy keeps in-frame clones and lacks some. The profile shows some 250,000 clones, approximately 85% of them singletons. Residents of 24 US areas, aged about 18 to 95 years, made up the participants. In assigning cohorts, the study relied on participant-reported clinical history. The rearrangement uses TRBV27 and TRBJ2-7; 7 nucleotides align to TRBD1. Input material: PBMCs or T cells enriched from blood (not recorded which). This clonotype was obtained from a woman aged 50 to 60 who had recovered from COVID-19. The CDR3 loop reads CASSFRTGLGSQGSYEQYF. The CDR3 DNA reads TGTGCCAGCAGTTTCCGGACAGGACTGGGTAGTCAGGGGTCCTACGAGCAGTACTTC.